This T cell receptor beta chain is drawn from a study of cytomegalovirus exposure and HLA in healthy donors. Overall study findings and caveats: Certain sequence variants were highly shared and formed a cluster, and this cluster was likely a sequencing artifact. Using the classifier, cytomegalovirus status was reportedly diagnosed with high specificity and sensitivity.

Of note for this clone: Its antigen is unidentified.

PCR used 60 Vbeta primers and 13 Jbeta primers. Source study methods: In a later analysis, around 87 million unique TCR beta chains included roughly 11 million shared by two or more donors. Using immunoSEQ multiplex PCR, the repertoire was profiled, and TCRdb retains in-frame clones only, with some absent. V, J and clone size reflect that table, while D and trimming were determined from the DNA. This sample's clone table lists about 120,000 clones. This receptor was identified in a woman in her forties in good health and CMV-seropositive. Sequenced material: PBMCs.

CDR3 nucleotides: TGTGCCTGGAGCACGGGAGACTCCTACGAGCAGTACTTC. Residues: CAWSTGDSYEQYF. The chain links TRBV30 to TRBJ2-5; D may be TRBD2 (6 bases). The DNA end is a closer match to TRBJ2-7, so the J assignment may be wrong. CDR1 is GTSNPN and CDR2 is SVGIG in the germline V gene (reference sequence). This CDR3 comprises 13 residues.